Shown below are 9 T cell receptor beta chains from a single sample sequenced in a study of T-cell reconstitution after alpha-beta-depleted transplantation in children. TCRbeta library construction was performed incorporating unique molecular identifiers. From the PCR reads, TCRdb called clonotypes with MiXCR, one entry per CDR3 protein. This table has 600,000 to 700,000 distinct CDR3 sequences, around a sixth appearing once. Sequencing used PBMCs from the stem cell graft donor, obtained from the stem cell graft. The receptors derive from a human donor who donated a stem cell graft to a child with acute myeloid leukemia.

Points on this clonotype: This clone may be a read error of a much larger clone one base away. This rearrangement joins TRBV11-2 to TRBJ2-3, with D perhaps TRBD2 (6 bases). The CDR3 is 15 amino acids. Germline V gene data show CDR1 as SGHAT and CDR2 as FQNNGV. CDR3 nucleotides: TGTGCCGGCAGCTTAGTGGCAGGGAGGAGCGATACGCAGTATTTT. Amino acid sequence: CAGSLVAGRSDTQYF.

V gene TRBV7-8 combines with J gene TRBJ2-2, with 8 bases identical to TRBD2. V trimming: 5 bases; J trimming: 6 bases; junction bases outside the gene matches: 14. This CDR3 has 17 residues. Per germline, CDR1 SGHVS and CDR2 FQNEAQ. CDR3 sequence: CASSPRRGGIGAGELFF. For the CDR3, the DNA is TGTGCCAGCAGCCCCCGTCGGGGGGGGATAGGCGCCGGGGAGCTGTTTTTT. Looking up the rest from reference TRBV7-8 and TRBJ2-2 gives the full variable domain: GAGVSQSPRYKVAKRGQDVALRCDPISGHVSLFWYQQALGQGPEFLTYFQNEAQLDKSGLPSDRFFAERPEGSVSTLKIQRTQQEDSAVYLCASSPRRGGIGAGELFFGEGSRLTVL.

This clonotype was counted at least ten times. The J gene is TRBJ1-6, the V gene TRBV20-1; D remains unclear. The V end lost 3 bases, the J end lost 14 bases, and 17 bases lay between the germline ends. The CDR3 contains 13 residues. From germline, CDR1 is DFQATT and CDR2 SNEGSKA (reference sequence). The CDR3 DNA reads TGCAGTGCTAGTTCTGTGGGATTGGGATCCCTCCACTTT. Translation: CSASSVGLGSLHF.

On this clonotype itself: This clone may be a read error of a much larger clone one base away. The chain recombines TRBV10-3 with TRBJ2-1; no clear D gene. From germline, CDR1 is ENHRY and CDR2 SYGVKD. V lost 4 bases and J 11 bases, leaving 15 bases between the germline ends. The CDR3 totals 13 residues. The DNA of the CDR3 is TGTGCCATCAGTGCCTATCCAAACTGGCAGCAGTTCTTC. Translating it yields CAISAYPNWQQFF.

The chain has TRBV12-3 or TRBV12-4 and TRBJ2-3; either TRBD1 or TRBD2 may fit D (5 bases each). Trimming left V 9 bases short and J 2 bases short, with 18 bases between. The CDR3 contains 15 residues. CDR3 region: CASNPGRGSTDTQYF. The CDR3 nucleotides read TGTGCCAGTAACCCGGGCCGGGGCTCCACAGATACGCAGTATTTT.

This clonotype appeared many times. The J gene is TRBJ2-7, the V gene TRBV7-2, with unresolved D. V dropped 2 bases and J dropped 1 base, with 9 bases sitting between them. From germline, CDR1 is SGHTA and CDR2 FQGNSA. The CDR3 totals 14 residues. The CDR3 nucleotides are TGTGCCAGCAGCTTAATGCGTCTTTCCTACGAGCAGTACTTC. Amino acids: CASSLMRLSYEQYF.

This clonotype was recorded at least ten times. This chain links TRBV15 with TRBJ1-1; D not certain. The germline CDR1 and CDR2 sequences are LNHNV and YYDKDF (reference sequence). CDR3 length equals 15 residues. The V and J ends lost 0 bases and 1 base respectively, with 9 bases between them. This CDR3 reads CATSRDFLGNTEAFF. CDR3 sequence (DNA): TGTGCCACCAGCAGAGATTTCCTCGGGAACACTGAAGCTTTCTTT. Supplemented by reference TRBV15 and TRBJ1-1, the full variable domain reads DAMVIQNPRYQVTQFGKPVTLSCSQTLNHNVMYWYQQKSSQAPKLLFHYYDKDFNNEADTPDNFQSRRPNTSFCFLDIRSPGLGDTAMYLCATSRDFLGNTEAFFGQGTRLTVV.

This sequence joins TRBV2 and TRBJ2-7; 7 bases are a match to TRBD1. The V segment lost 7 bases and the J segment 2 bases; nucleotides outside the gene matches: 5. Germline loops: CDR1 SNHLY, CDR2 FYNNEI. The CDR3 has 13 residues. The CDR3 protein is CASIGGQAYEQYF. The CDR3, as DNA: TGTGCCAGCATCGGCGGACAGGCCTACGAGCAGTACTTC.

The CDR3 reads CATSRDRGGSADTQYF. For the CDR3, the DNA is TGTGCCACCAGCAGAGATCGGGGGGGCTCGGCAGATACGCAGTATTTT. The J gene is TRBJ2-3, the V gene TRBV15; 8 bases align to TRBD2. Unmatched junction bases numbered 6, after V lost 0 bases and J lost 4 bases. The germline CDR1 and CDR2 sequences are LNHNV and YYDKDF (reference sequence). CDR3 length: 16 residues.